The present TCR beta chain was sequenced within a study of cytomegalovirus exposure and HLA in healthy donors (dated by TCRdb to about 2017). Background for the entire study: In an earlier analysis of 587 of the donors, approximately 260 Gb of sequence data and 100 million or so unique TCR beta sequences from roughly 180 million T cells were reported. About 300 gigabases of sequencing data and around 88 million unique TCR sequences made up an early release that covered approximately 700 HLA-typed donors. Of the 398 genotyped donors, roughly 76% were placed in the genetic ancestry cluster associated with self-reported Caucasian donors. The aim of the study was to test whether cataloging public T cell receptors could identify signatures of past pathogen exposure. The study profiled the T cell repertoires of about 640 subjects by immunosequencing and related them to cytomegalovirus serostatus. A separate validation cohort of about 110 different subjects was used in addition to the 666-subject first cohort. To predict cytomegalovirus infection status, the study brought together high-throughput TCR immunosequencing, statistical association of individual TCRs with disease status, and machine learning. In a later analysis, previously published TCR beta repertoires from several hundred donors were re-analyzed and high-resolution HLA genotyping was added so that TCR occurrence patterns could be studied. In the later analysis, no new phenotypic data were used to find candidate immune exposures; instead, reliance was placed on TCR beta sequences and their occurrence across donors. An earlier analysis of several hundred of the donors applied high-throughput TCR beta sequencing to assess whether each TCR beta V gene segment acted as functional or pseudogenic. Donor age, sex, ethnicity and CMV serostatus were compiled alongside the repertoire data. In a later genetic analysis, genome-wide SNP genotypes for about 60% of the 666 donors were used, and that subset was treated as a discovery cohort. Every discovery cohort repertoire had been produced on one sequencing platform. HLA typing covered class I and class II loci at four-digit resolution. The number of donors typed differed by locus, with 629-630 for A, B, C, DRB1 and DQB1, more than 500 for DQA1, about 610 for DPA1, and some 440 for DPB1. Roughly five DR-DQ haplotypes were handled as single units for association and clustering because linkage in the cohort was strong. On average, roughly 240,000 unique TCR beta nucleotide sequences were sequenced per donor among 398 genotyped donors of the cohort, with 15% to 20% of those sequences being non-productive.

Libraries were prepared through the immunoSEQ multiplex PCR assay. For the multiplex PCR, a mixture combining 60 forward primers for TCR Vbeta segments and 13 reverse primers for TCR Jbeta segments was used. The CDR3 region of rearranged TCR beta genes was amplified from genomic DNA with a multiplex PCR assay. The amplified TCR beta libraries were sequenced on the Illumina HiSeq System as 87-base-pair reads. From the authors' description of their analysis: A later analysis counted about 76 million unique TCR beta chains across the 650 to 700 repertoires, and approximately 11 million of these chains were shared by at least two donors. A nearest-neighbor algorithm error-corrected the raw reads and collapsed the reads into unique sequences, merging closely related sequences to remove PCR and sequencing errors. CDR3 sequences were aligned to IMGT reference sequences to assign V, D and J gene segments. Each retained sequence needed at least a six-nucleotide match to both a V gene segment and a J gene segment. A rearrangement counted as productive if the CDR3 had no stop codons and remained in frame with V and J, and every other rearrangement counted as non-productive. Following IMGT convention, CDR3 was defined as the stretch from the second conserved V-encoded cysteine to the conserved J-encoded phenylalanine. The earlier analysis of 500 to 600 of the donors excluded sequences that lacked an unambiguous match to a single V gene segment. In an earlier analysis of 587 of the donors, a V segment was called functional when productive rearrangements were above 56.7%, and segregating when the standard deviation between donors exceeded 5%. To diagnose cytomegalovirus status from the catalog of TCR beta chain sequences, a statistical classification framework was built. In a later analysis, TCR nucleotide sequences were compared against IMGT/GENE-DB human TR gene sequences so that V and J genes could be assigned. A later analysis assigned CDR3 sequences and most-parsimonious VDJ recombination scenarios with the TCRdist pipeline. In a later analysis, every TCR beta chain was defined by the combination of its CDR3 amino acid sequence and its V-gene family, and reads without a unique V-gene family were dropped. A later analysis removed several hundred highly shared, low-generation-probability nucleotide sequences to deal with suspected cross-contamination and a sequencing artifact. For each public chain, a later analysis derived a clonal expansion index from normalized ranks of inferred template counts within each repertoire. Generation probabilities in a later analysis came from a VDJ recombination model fitted to out-of-frame rearrangements, and those results were checked against IGoR. Hypergeometric tests were used in a later analysis to score TCR-TCR, TCR-HLA and TCR-CMV co-occurrence, with a repertoire-size bias correction applied to the TCR pairs. A later analysis estimated false discovery rates by permuting HLA or CMV assignments 20 times. In a later analysis, co-occurring TCRs were grouped using DBSCAN, with TCRdist sequence similarity added in when clustering inside HLA-allele-positive subsets. Repertoires with fewer than 30,000 or more than 120,000 public chains, plus five repertoires with anomalous nucleotide sharing, were excluded from co-occurrence clustering. TCRdb's version of the immuneACCESS table is confined to in-frame rearrangements and falls short of the full clone set. An unresolved V gene accounts for under half of the shortfall where checked; the remainder is of unknown origin. Clone size and the V and J calls come from that table; the DNA yielded D and trimming. Present in this sample are under 90,000 clones, over 70% of which were seen just once. The biggest ten clones account for roughly 3% of the sample.

The cohort consisted of some 670 healthy bone marrow donors. All cohort members were sampled while nominally healthy, although unrecorded immune exposures were likely present. The donor was CMV seropositive and was included in the group of some 290 seropositive cohort members. Every donor gave a peripheral blood sample, and the peripheral blood mononuclear cells from that sample were used for TCR beta sequencing. Genomic DNA was extracted from the blood cell samples with the Qiagen DNeasy Blood Extraction Kit. The CDR1 and CDR2 encoded by the germline V gene are MNHEY and SVGAGI. Including the terminal cysteine and phenylalanine, the CDR3 comprises 14 residues. Only CDR3 DNA is held: 42 bases, read in frame from base 1. The junction shows trimming of 2 bases on V and 8 bases on J, and the gene matches do not reach 6 bases of it. Comments on this clone: Its antigen remains unidentified. No much larger clone exists at a distance of one base, and base qualities are not known.

What the authors observed across the whole study: This cohort had only TCR beta chains sequenced, and the lack of alpha or paired-chain data limited which features could be detected. In a later analysis, the rate of TCR association differed among HLA loci, with DRB1 alleles having the most associated TCRs and HLA-C alleles having the fewest. A later analysis associated 16,951 TCR beta sequences with specific HLA alleles at a false discovery rate of 0.05. Correlated functional status among segregating V segments might reflect linkage disequilibrium, but an unknown experimental factor could not be ruled out. A later analysis found that HLA-associated TCR beta chains were more clonally expanded and had lower generation probabilities than equally common non-associated chains. The only immune exposure information available for the cohort was CMV serostatus. Over 15 rarely observed V segments, including chromosome 9 orphons, were excluded from the earlier analysis of a few hundred of the donors because counts were too low. Compared with the roughly 710-donor mean, donors in an Asian-associated ancestry cluster had fewer N-insertions in productive TCRs, according to a later genetic analysis. An association between a missense DCLRE1C variant and V-gene and J-gene trimming of TCR beta chains was found in a later genetic analysis and replicated in an independent cohort. A total of fewer than 200 TCR beta chains were listed by the study as associated with cytomegalovirus. According to the authors, the approach could potentially be generalized to other disease states and immunological phenotypes. According to a later analysis, most CMV-associated TCR beta chains appeared to be HLA-restricted, and the HLA associations seemed to be driven largely by CMV exposure. A few of the identified cytomegalovirus-associated TCR beta chains were confirmed in vitro to be specific for cytomegalovirus antigens. Presence/absence analyses assumed roughly uniform sequencing depth across donors, an assumption that may not hold. According to a later analysis, parvovirus B19, influenza, CMV and Epstein-Barr virus appeared linked to several top co-occurrence clusters. An earlier analysis of roughly 570 of the donors showed that most TCR beta V segments appeared in productive rearrangements either about 87% or about 30% of the time, which broadly matched IMGT annotations. Cytomegalovirus status was reported to be diagnosed by the classifier with high specificity and sensitivity in both the original and validation cohorts. Most TCR sequences were seen in very few donors, while some public TCRs were found in many individuals. Assigning TCR associations to individual alleles was difficult when HLA alleles, especially DR and DQ, strongly co-occurred. A cluster of highly shared sequence variants was judged likely to represent a technical artifact of the sequencing pipeline. The 87-base-pair reads could not distinguish some IMGT-functional V segments, including TRBV6-2 and TRBV6-3, so those segments were excluded. A further reported finding was that TCR beta sequences accurately predicted the HLA-A and HLA-B alleles for most subjects in the first cohort. Because some donors lacked HLA typing at each locus, the association tests relied only on the typed subset.

The sample taken for sequencing was PBMCs. The clonotype originates from a man aged 45 to 65 in good health and CMV-seropositive. The chain uses TRBV6-5 and TRBJ2-4, and TRBD1 matches 7 of the central bases. The DNA is as follows: TGTGCCAGCAGTTACACCGGACAGGCGGACATTCAGTACTTC. It encodes CASSYTGQADIQYF.